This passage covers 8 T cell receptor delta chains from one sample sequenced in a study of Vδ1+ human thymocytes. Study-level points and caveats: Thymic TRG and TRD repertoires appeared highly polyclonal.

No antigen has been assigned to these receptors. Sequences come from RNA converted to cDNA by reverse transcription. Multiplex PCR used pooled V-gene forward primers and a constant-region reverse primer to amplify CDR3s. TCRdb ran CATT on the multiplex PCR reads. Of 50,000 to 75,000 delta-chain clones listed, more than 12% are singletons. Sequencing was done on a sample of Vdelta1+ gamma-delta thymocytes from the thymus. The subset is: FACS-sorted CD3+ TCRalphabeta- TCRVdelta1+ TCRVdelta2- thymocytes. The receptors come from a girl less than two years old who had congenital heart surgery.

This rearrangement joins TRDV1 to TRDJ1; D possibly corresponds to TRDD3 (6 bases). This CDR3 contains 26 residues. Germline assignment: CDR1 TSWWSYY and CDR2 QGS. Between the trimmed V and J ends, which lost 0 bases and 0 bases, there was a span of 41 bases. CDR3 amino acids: CALGELGFLWERGIWGSQGYTDKLIF. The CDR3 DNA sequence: TGTGCTCTTGGGGAACTAGGGTTCCTGTGGGAGAGGGGAATCTGGGGATCTCAGGGTTACACCGATAAACTCATCTTT.

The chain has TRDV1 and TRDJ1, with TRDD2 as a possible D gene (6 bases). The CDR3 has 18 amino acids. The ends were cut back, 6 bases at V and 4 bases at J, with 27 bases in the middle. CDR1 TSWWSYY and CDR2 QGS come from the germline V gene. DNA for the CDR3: TGTGCTCTTGGCGCCGCGGCTTCCTCGAGTACGTCCTTCGATAAACTCATCTTT. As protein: CALGAAASSSTSFDKLIF.

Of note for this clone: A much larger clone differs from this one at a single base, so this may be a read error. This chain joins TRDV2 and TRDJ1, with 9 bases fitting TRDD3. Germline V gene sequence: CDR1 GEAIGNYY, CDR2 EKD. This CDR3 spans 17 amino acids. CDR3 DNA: TGTGCCTGTGATTCTCACTGGGGGACTAGACACACCGATAAACGCATCTTT. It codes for CACDSHWGTRHTDKRIF.

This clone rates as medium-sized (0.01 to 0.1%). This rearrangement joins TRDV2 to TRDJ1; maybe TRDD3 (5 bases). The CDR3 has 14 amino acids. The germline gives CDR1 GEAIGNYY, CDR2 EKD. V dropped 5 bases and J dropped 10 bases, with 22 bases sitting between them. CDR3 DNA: TGTGCCTGTGTCCCGTCTCCGGATGAAGGGGGACTCATCTTT. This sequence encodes CACVPSPDEGGLIF.

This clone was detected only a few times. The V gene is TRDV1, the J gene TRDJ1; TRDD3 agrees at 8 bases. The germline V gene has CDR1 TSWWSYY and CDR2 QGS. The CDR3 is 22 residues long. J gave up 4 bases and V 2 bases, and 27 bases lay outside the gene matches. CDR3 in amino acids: CALGERGQRLLTVWGMNDKLIF. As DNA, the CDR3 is TGTGCTCTTGGGGAAAGGGGACAAAGGCTTCTGACGGTTTGGGGGATGAACGATAAACTCATCTTT.

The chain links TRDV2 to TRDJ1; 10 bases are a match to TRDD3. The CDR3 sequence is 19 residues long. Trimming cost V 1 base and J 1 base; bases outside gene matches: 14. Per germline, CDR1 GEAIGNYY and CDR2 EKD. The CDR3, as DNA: TGTGCCTGTGACACGTTGGGGGATACCGACACGGGGTGCACCGATAAACTCATCTTT. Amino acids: CACDTLGDTDTGCTDKLIF.

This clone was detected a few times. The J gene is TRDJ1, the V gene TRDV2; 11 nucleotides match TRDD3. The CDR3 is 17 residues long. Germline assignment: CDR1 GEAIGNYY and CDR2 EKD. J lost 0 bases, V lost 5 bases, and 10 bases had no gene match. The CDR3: CACGTKLGDTDTDKLIF. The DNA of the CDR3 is TGTGCCTGTGGCACGAAGCTGGGGGATACTGACACCGATAAACTCATCTTT.

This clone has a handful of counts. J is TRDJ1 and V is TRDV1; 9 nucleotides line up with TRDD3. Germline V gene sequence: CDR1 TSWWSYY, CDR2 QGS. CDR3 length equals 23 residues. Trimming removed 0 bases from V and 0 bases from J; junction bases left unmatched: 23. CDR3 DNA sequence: TGTGCTCTTGGGGAACTCCAGACTTCCCCCTCATACTGGGGGACTCCCTACACCGATAAACTCATCTTT. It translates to CALGELQTSPSYWGTPYTDKLIF.